A single sample gave rise to the 18 T cell receptor beta chains below, sequenced in a study of T cell responses to AZD1222 COVID-19 vaccine. The data were produced by immunoSEQ multiplex PCR, yet TCRdb's version contains in-frame clones alone and is incomplete. The sample shows 85,000 to 130,000 clones, approximately 87% of them seen only once. This specimen consisted of peripheral blood, obtained on day 0 of AZD1222 vaccination. The source of these receptors is an adult in good health.

This clone was detected once. The chain's CDR3 is CASSSVRDRRNTIYF. CDR3 sequence (DNA): TGTGCCAGCAGTTCAGTCCGGGACAGACGAAACACCATATATTTT. The chain has TRBV6-2 or TRBV6-3 and TRBJ1-3, with 7 nucleotides matching TRBD1. CDR3 length: 15 residues. Germline V gene sequence: CDR1 MNHEY, CDR2 SVGEGT. V gave up 4 bases and J gave up 5 bases; unmatched junction bases: 8.

This clone was observed a few times. The chain has TRBV7-8 and TRBJ2-5; TRBD1 is a possible D gene (6 bases). CDR3 length: 14 amino acids. Germline V CDR1 and CDR2: SGHVS, FQNEAQ. Trimming shortened V by 3 bases and J by 1 base, and 9 bases separated the two germline ends. The CDR3 DNA is TGTGCCAGCAGCTTGACAGGTCTCCAAGAGACCCAGTACTTC. This encodes CASSLTGLQETQYF.

The sample holds a few counts of this clone. J is TRBJ1-5 and V is TRBV5-1; D unresolved. The germline V gene encodes CDR1 SGHRS and CDR2 YFSETQ. V dropped 1 base and J dropped 5 bases, with 7 bases sitting between them. The CDR3 is 13 amino acids. The CDR3 sequence: CASSLLGDQPQHF. The CDR3 DNA reads as TGCGCCAGCAGCTTGCTGGGCGATCAGCCCCAGCATTTT. Based on the CDR3 plus reference TRBV5-1 and TRBJ1-5, the full variable domain is KAGVTQTPRYLIKTRGQQVTLSCSPISGHRSVSWYQQTPGQGLQFLFEYFSETQRNKGNFPGRFSGRQFSNSRSEMNVSTLELGDSALYLCASSLLGDQPQHFGDGTRLSIL.

The chain joins TRBV5-1 to TRBJ2-2, with 7 positions matching TRBD1. J gave up 3 bases and V 7 bases, and 9 bases lay outside the gene matches. This CDR3 has 15 residues. CDR1 is SGHRS, CDR2 YFSETQ, per germline. CDR3 sequence reads: CASSMGQGDTGELFF. The CDR3 nucleotides are TGCGCCAGCTCTATGGGGCAGGGGGACACCGGGGAGCTGTTTTTT.

CDR3 nucleotides: TGTGCCAGCAGCGTAGGGAGATCTGGCGGGGAGCTGTTTTTT. Protein: CASSVGRSGGELFF. The rearrangement uses TRBV9 and TRBJ2-2, with D uncertain. This CDR3 spans 14 amino acids. Germline V CDR1 and CDR2: SGDLS, YYNGEE. V was clipped by 0 bases and J by 7 bases, with 10 bases between them.

The chain uses TRBV5-4 and TRBJ2-7; D is ambiguous. Trimming removed 1 base from V and 5 bases from J, with 10 bases in between. The germline V gene encodes CDR1 SGHNT and CDR2 YYREEE (reference sequence). The CDR3 length is 13 residues. CDR3 coding DNA: TGTGCCAGCAGCTTGCCCGGAACGGACGAGCAGTACTTC. Protein sequence: CASSLPGTDEQYF.

This chain links TRBV29-1 with TRBJ1-2, with D possibly being TRBD1 (6 bases). The CDR3 sequence is 14 residues long. V was cut by 1 base and J by 0 bases, with 9 bases left in between. Germline loops: CDR1 SQVTM, CDR2 ANQGSEA. CDR3 loop: CSVEGTAPNYGYTF. The DNA of the CDR3 is TGCAGCGTTGAAGGGACAGCGCCTAACTATGGCTACACCTTC.

The genes are TRBV9 and TRBJ1-1; unclear D gene. Trimming cost V 0 bases and J 3 bases, with 12 bases left between them. The germline gives CDR1 SGDLS, CDR2 YYNGEE. The CDR3 covers 15 residues. CDR3 coding DNA: TGTGCCAGCAGCGTAGGGGCGGGGTCGTACACTGAAGCTTTCTTT. Protein: CASSVGAGSYTEAFF.

This clone was seen a handful of times. The V and J genes are TRBV18 and TRBJ1-1, with 7 bases aligning to TRBD1. With 6 bases clipped from V and 0 bases from J, the junction kept 13 bases outside the gene matches. Per the germline V gene, CDR1 is KGHSH and CDR2 is LQKENI. This CDR3 region has 17 residues. The CDR3 here is CASSPPINRGMNTEAFF. CDR3 DNA sequence: TGTGCCAGCTCCCCGCCCATAAACAGGGGCATGAACACTGAAGCTTTCTTT.

The chain has TRBV2 and TRBJ2-7, with 10 bases lining up with TRBD1. The V gene end was trimmed by 6 bases and the J gene end by 2 bases; junction bases not matched to a gene: 4. Germline V gene lookup returns CDR1 SNHLY and CDR2 FYNNEI. The CDR3 is 14 residues long. CDR3 DNA sequence: TGTGCCAGCAGGACCGGGACAGGGGCCTACGAGCAGTACTTC. It yields the protein CASRTGTGAYEQYF.

The rearrangement links TRBV18 to TRBJ1-1; no firm D call. The V end lost 1 base, the J end lost 0 bases, and 9 bases lay between the germline ends. CDR3 length: 15 residues. In germline, CDR1 is KGHSH, CDR2 LQKENI. CDR3 residues: CASSPQGNMNTEAFF. In DNA form, the CDR3 reads TGTGCCAGCTCACCACAGGGCAACATGAACACTGAAGCTTTCTTT. Using reference TRBV18 and TRBJ1-1 for the parts outside the CDR3, the full variable domain is NAGVMQNPRHLVRRRGQEARLRCSPMKGHSHVYWYRQLPEEGLKFMVYLQKENIIDESGMPKERFSAEFPKEGPSILRIQQVVRGDSAAYFCASSPQGNMNTEAFFGQGTRLTVV.

The chain recombines TRBV27 with TRBJ1-5; D is unresolved. The CDR3 consists of 15 residues. Germline V gene data show CDR1 as MNHEY and CDR2 as SMNVEV (reference sequence). V shed 2 bases and J shed 3 bases, with 11 bases lying between them. The CDR3 sequence: CASSLGQKVNQPQHF. The DNA for the CDR3 is TGTGCCAGCAGTTTAGGGCAGAAAGTCAATCAGCCCCAGCATTTT.

V is TRBV30 and J is TRBJ1-2; D not resolved. The germline CDR1 and CDR2 sequences are GTSNPN and SVGIG (reference sequence). The CDR3 totals 12 residues. Trimming removed 2 bases at V and 1 base at J, with 5 bases between. CDR3 in amino acids: CAWSTVNYGYTF. The CDR3 DNA reads TGTGCCTGGAGTACCGTTAACTATGGCTACACCTTC.

The CDR3 nucleotides read TGTGCCAGCGGCGGCGAGATAGCGGGGGGCCTCGCGAACACCGGGGAGCTGTTTTTT. This sequence encodes CASGGEIAGGLANTGELFF. J is TRBJ2-2 and V is TRBV5-4; TRBD2 matches 10 bases. Looked up from germline, CDR1 is SGHNT and CDR2 is YYREEE (reference sequence). The ends lost 7 bases at V and 0 bases at J; junction bases unmatched: 15. The CDR3 is made up of 19 amino acids.

The table lists this clone with a count of one. The gene calls are TRBV19 and TRBJ2-7; TRBD1 is a possible D gene (5 bases). The CDR3 runs 16 residues. Germline assignment: CDR1 LNHDA and CDR2 SQIVND (reference sequence). Deletions cut 4 bases from V and 3 bases from J, with 19 bases between. CDR3 coding DNA: TGTGCCAGTAGTAACATCATGCGGCAGGGCGGCTACGAGCAGTACTTC. This sequence encodes CASSNIMRQGGYEQYF.

This sequence joins TRBV7-9 and TRBJ2-4, with a possible D match to TRBD1 (6 bases). With 1 base removed from V and 0 bases from J, the gap between germline ends came to 13 bases. The V gene's germline CDR1 is SEHNR and CDR2 FQNEAQ (reference sequence). The CDR3 has 17 amino acids. The CDR3 DNA is TGTGCCAGCAGCTTAGGAACAGGGATACTAGCCAAAAACATTCAGTACTTC. As protein: CASSLGTGILAKNIQYF.

The CDR3 here is CASSFNRFQETQYF. For the CDR3, the DNA is TGCGCCAGCAGCTTTAACAGATTTCAAGAGACCCAGTACTTC. V is TRBV5-1 and J is TRBJ2-5; no clear D gene. Germline V lookup: CDR1 SGHRS, CDR2 YFSETQ. The V gene lost 2 bases and the J gene lost 2 bases, with 10 bases spanning the gap. This CDR3 comprises 14 residues.

This chain joins TRBV5-5 and TRBJ1-5; D unresolved. The V end was cut by 0 bases, the J end by 0 bases, with 7 bases between. Germline V CDR1 and CDR2: SGHKS, YYEKEE (reference sequence). This CDR3 is 15 amino acids long. CDR3 nucleotide sequence: TGTGCCAGCAGCTTGGGACTTAGTAGCAATCAGCCCCAGCATTTT. It yields the protein CASSLGLSSNQPQHF.